These T cell receptor beta chains were read from a single sample in a study of identifying expanded T cells in peripheral blood. The table came from immunoSEQ multiplex PCR; TCRdb's copy has only in-frame clones and leaves some out. This table holds over 100,000 clones, about 85% found once. The sequenced sample consisted of blood. Receptor source: a person aged 18 to 69 in good health. Both conserved end residues are part of each CDR3. Each record gives: J gene, clone size, D gene, V gene, CDR3 DNA, CDR3 protein. The D gene is left open where the match is weak. Size is omitted from some rows. Given values are once, few, many or a class for expanded clones.

>TRBJ2-3|.|TRBD1|TRBV5-4
TGTGCCAGCAGAAGGACAGGGCGCACAGATACGCAGTATTTT
CASRRTGRTDTQYF
>TRBJ1-6|.|TRBD1|TRBV14
TGTGCCAGCAGCCAGGGGACAGCTAATTCACCCCTCCACTTT
CASSQGTANSPLHF
>TRBJ2-5|.|.|TRBV7-9
TGTGCCAGCAGCCCGGGCTCACAAGAGACCCAGTACTTC
CASSPGSQETQYF
>TRBJ2-3|.|.|TRBV6-4
TGTGCCAGCAGTGACTCTGGAAAGTACGCAGATACGCAGTATTTT
CASSDSGKYADTQYF
>TRBJ2-1|.|.|TRBV15
TGTGCCACCAGCAGAGATCAAAGGAATGAGCAGTTCTTC
CATSRDQRNEQFF
>TRBJ2-2|.|TRBD2|TRBV2
TGTGCCACCAGGGCGGGGGGCCTTTCCGGGGAGCTGTTTTTT
CATRAGGLSGELFF
>TRBJ1-4|.|.|TRBV18
TGTGCCAGCTCACCAAGTTCAGATGGTGAAAAACTGTTTTTT
CASSPSSDGEKLFF
>TRBJ2-1|.|.|TRBV7-9
TGTGCCAGCAGCTTACTCTCCTCCTACAATGAGCAGTTCTTC
CASSLLSSYNEQFF
>TRBJ1-2|.|.|TRBV4-1
TGCGCCAGCAGCCAACGAAGTTATGGCTACACCTTC
CASSQRSYGYTF
>TRBJ1-5|.|.|TRBV6-1
TGTGCCAGCAGTGAGTATGACAACAGCAATCAGCCCCAGCATTTT
CASSEYDNSNQPQHF
>TRBJ1-2|few|.|TRBV11-2
TGTGCCAGCAGCCAGGGCAGGGCGAACTATGGCTACACCTTC
CASSQGRANYGYTF
>TRBJ1-1|few|.|TRBV18
TGTGCCAGCTCACCCTCAGAGAGGGAAGCTTTCTTT
CASSPSEREAFF
>TRBJ1-5|.|.|TRBV18
TGTGCCAGCTCAGAACAGGGCCTCAATCAGCCCCAGCATTTT
CASSEQGLNQPQHF
>TRBJ2-2|medium-sized|.|TRBV2
TGTGCCAGCACTACCACCGGGGAGCTGTTTTTT
CASTTTGELFF
>TRBJ2-2|.|.|TRBV5-1
TGCGCCAGCAGCTTGGTAGTTAGCGGGAACACCGGGGAGCTGTTTTTT
CASSLVVSGNTGELFF
>TRBJ2-7|.|.|TRBV27
TGTGCCAGCAGTTTTGGATACGAGCAGTACTTC
CASSFGYEQYF
>TRBJ2-4|.|TRBD1|TRBV9
TGTGCCAGCAGCGTTACAGGGGGCGCACAGAACATTCAGTACTTC
CASSVTGGAQNIQYF
>TRBJ2-7|.|.|TRBV16
TGTGCCAGCAGCCAAGGTACCGACTACGAGCAGTACTTC
CASSQGTDYEQYF
>TRBJ2-3|.|.|TRBV5-1
TGCGCCAGCAGCTTGGGGCGCACAGATACGCAGTATTTT
CASSLGRTDTQYF
>TRBJ1-2|.|.|TRBV28
TGTGCCAGCAGTCACCCGGGGGGCAGGGACGCCTATGGCTACACCTTC
CASSHPGGRDAYGYTF
>TRBJ2-5|.|.|TRBV5-1
TGCGCCAGCAGCTTGAGACTGCAAGAGACCCAGTACTTC
CASSLRLQETQYF
>TRBJ2-3|.|TRBD2|TRBV28
TGTGCCAGCAGTTTATCTGGACTAGCGGGGAGCACAGATACGCAGTATTTT
CASSLSGLAGSTDTQYF
>TRBJ2-7|once|TRBD1|TRBV6-1
TGTGCCAGCAGGGGAGGACAGGGGGCCGACGAGCAGTACTTC
CASRGGQGADEQYF
>TRBJ2-5|.|.|TRBV5-1
TGCGCCAGCAATTTGGCCCCTGGCAGTGAGACCCAGTACTTC
CASNLAPGSETQYF
>TRBJ2-5|.|.|TRBV11-3
TGTGCCAGCAGCTTAGGTGTTAGTGGGACCCAGTACTTC
CASSLGVSGTQYF
>TRBJ2-6|.|.|TRBV6-1
TGTGCCAGCAGTGAGACAGGTCCTGGGGGGGCCAACGTCCTGACTTTC
CASSETGPGGANVLTF
>TRBJ1-2|once|TRBD1|TRBV4-2
TGTGCCAGCAGCCAACCGGGACAGGGGGCGGACTATGGCTACACCTTC
CASSQPGQGADYGYTF